These 32 T cell receptor beta chains came from one sample sequenced in a study of PD-L1 blockade in urothelial cancer. Sequencing used immunoSEQ multiplex PCR; TCRdb keeps in-frame clones, though not all of them. The data hold around 110,000 clones, with around 89% observed a single time. Time point indicated: peripheral blood 6 weeks after treatment start. The sequencing here drew on PBMCs, taken around atezolizumab (anti-PD-L1) treatment. The receptor source for this set is a man in his sixties with urothelial cancer.

This clone was recorded once. This chain connects TRBV7-6 to TRBJ2-5; 7 bases line up with TRBD2. Germline V gene lookup returns CDR1 SGHVS and CDR2 FNYEAQ. CDR3 length equals 17 residues. V trimming: 0 bases; J trimming: 4 bases; junction bases outside the gene matches: 11. The CDR3 region has the DNA TGTGCCAGCAGCTTAGCTCCCGGCGGGAGAGGAAGAGAGACCCAGTACTTC. Amino acid sequence: CASSLAPGGRGRETQYF.

The chain joins TRBV30 to TRBJ2-7; D is perhaps TRBD2 (5 bases). This CDR3 spans 11 amino acids. Trimming pared 0 bases from V and 7 bases from J, leaving 7 bases between. Germline CDR1 is GTSNPN and CDR2 is SVGIG (reference sequence). CDR3 bases: TGTGCCTGGAGTGTACGACTAGAGCAGTACTTC. Amino acids: CAWSVRLEQYF.

This clone was recorded only once. J is TRBJ2-5 and V is TRBV6-5; possible D gene TRBD1, 5 bases. The CDR3 consists of 15 residues. Germline loops: CDR1 MNHEY, CDR2 SVGAGI. Deletions cut 0 bases from V and 1 base from J, with 9 bases between. The CDR3, as DNA: TGTGCCAGCAGTTACTCAGCAGGGCGCCAAGAGACCCAGTACTTC. As protein: CASSYSAGRQETQYF.

The chain has TRBV7-6 and TRBJ2-2; D may be TRBD1 (5 bases). Trimming took 3 bases from V and 6 from J, leaving 20 bases between them. The germline V gene encodes CDR1 SGHVS and CDR2 FNYEAQ. The CDR3 consists of 17 residues. The CDR3 sequence: CASSFQRAGWPPGELFF. The DNA for the CDR3 is TGTGCCAGCAGCTTTCAAAGAGCAGGGTGGCCCCCCGGGGAGCTGTTTTTT.

The chain has TRBV5-1 and TRBJ2-5; TRBD2 matches 12 bases. The V gene end was trimmed by 4 bases and the J gene end by 4 bases; junction bases not matched to a gene: 8. Germline CDR1 is SGHRS and CDR2 is YFSETQ. CDR3 length: 16 residues. As DNA, the CDR3 is TGCGCCAGCAGCCAGCAGACTAGCGGGGGTGGAGAGACCCAGTACTTC. Translated: CASSQQTSGGGETQYF.

A few counts support this clone. The genes are TRBV5-1 and TRBJ1-2; D is ambiguous. The V gene's germline CDR1 is SGHRS and CDR2 YFSETQ. V was pared by 7 bases and J by 7 bases, with 20 bases between. This CDR3 comprises 14 residues. This chain's CDR3 is CASATVPGVGGYTF. The DNA for the CDR3 is TGCGCCAGCGCCACCGTCCCCGGGGTTGGTGGCTACACCTTC.

This clone was counted a single time. The chain is built from TRBV5-4 and TRBJ2-7; the match to TRBD2 covers 9 bases. The V and J ends lost 5 bases and 0 bases, in that order; junction bases with no gene match: 6. The germline V gene encodes CDR1 SGHNT and CDR2 YYREEE (reference sequence). This CDR3 is 15 amino acids long. CDR3 sequence reads: CASRSNSGSSYEQYF. The CDR3 DNA reads as TGTGCCAGCAGGTCTAATAGCGGGAGCTCCTACGAGCAGTACTTC.

This clone was picked up one time. The rearrangement joins TRBV28 to TRBJ1-2, with D possibly being TRBD1 (5 bases). Germline V lookup: CDR1 MDHEN, CDR2 SYDVKM. V lost 2 bases to trimming and J lost 5 bases, with 12 bases between them. The CDR3 loop spans 14 amino acids. The DNA for the CDR3 is TGTGCCAGCAGTTTACAGGCAGGGCGGTATGGCTACACCTTC. It encodes CASSLQAGRYGYTF.

In its sample, this clone was seen once. V gene TRBV18 combines with J gene TRBJ2-2; 7 nucleotides align to TRBD1. This CDR3 has 15 residues. After removal of 3 bases from V and 4 bases from J, the junction contained 5 bases not matched to a gene. CDR1 is KGHSH and CDR2 is LQKENI in the germline V gene. CDR3 amino acids: CASSPPGQLTGELFF. The CDR3 coding sequence is TGTGCCAGCTCACCGCCGGGACAGCTCACCGGGGAGCTGTTTTTT. Full variable domain (remainder filled in from reference TRBV18 and TRBJ2-2): NAGVMQNPRHLVRRRGQEARLRCSPMKGHSHVYWYRQLPEEGLKFMVYLQKENIIDESGMPKERFSAEFPKEGPSILRIQQVVRGDSAAYFCASSPPGQLTGELFFGEGSRLTVL.

The genes are TRBV28 and TRBJ2-7; D is unclear. V lost 5 bases, J lost 2 bases, and 4 bases lay in between. The CDR3 loop spans 11 amino acids. CDR1 MDHEN and CDR2 SYDVKM come from the germline V gene. The CDR3 coding sequence is TGTGCCAGCAGTCCCGCCTACGAGCAGTACTTC. It codes for CASSPAYEQYF.

The chain has TRBV6-1 and TRBJ2-3, with 10 positions matching TRBD2. V lost 8 bases and J lost 0; bases outside the gene matches: 2. The CDR3 spans 14 residues. Germline V gene sequence: CDR1 MNHNS, CDR2 SASEGT. The CDR3 loop reads CASRTSGSTDTQYF. The DNA for the CDR3 is TGTGCCAGCCGGACTAGCGGTAGCACAGATACGCAGTATTTT.

The CDR3 DNA reads TGTGCCAGCAGTCTCAATACAGGGATGGGAGGCAATCAGCCCCAGCATTTT. Its translation is CASSLNTGMGGNQPQHF. J is TRBJ1-5 and V is TRBV2, with D possibly being TRBD1 (6 bases). Germline-derived CDR1 and CDR2 are SNHLY and FYNNEI. V shed 5 bases and J shed 2 bases, with 19 bases lying between them. CDR3 size: 17 residues.

Remarks on this clone: Within the sample, other DNA sequences also encode this same CDR3. The rearrangement uses TRBV9 and TRBJ2-7, with 7 nucleotides matching TRBD1. CDR3 length equals 14 residues. Germline V gene lookup returns CDR1 SGDLS and CDR2 YYNGEE. Trimming at V came to 0 bases and at J to 2 bases, leaving 2 bases not matched to a gene. CDR3 in DNA: TGTGCCAGCAGCGTAGGACAGGGAGCCTACGAGCAGTACTTC. This encodes CASSVGQGAYEQYF.

CDR3 coding DNA: TGTGCCAGCCAGCTTGAAGGAGGCACAGATACGCAGTATTTT. It encodes CASQLEGGTDTQYF. V gene TRBV5-5 combines with J gene TRBJ2-3, with D hard to call. This CDR3 has 14 residues. V was pared by 7 bases and J by 1 base, with 13 bases between. CDR1 is SGHKS and CDR2 is YYEKEE in the germline V gene (reference sequence).

This chain uses TRBV27 with TRBJ1-6, with 10 bases that match TRBD1. This CDR3 has 15 amino acids. The germline gives CDR1 MNHEY, CDR2 SMNVEV (reference sequence). V shed 3 bases, J shed 10 bases, and the junction held 6 bases outside the gene matches. Here the CDR3 reads CASSFMWTGGSPLHF. CDR3 nucleotides: TGTGCCAGCAGTTTTATGTGGACAGGGGGGTCACCCCTCCACTTT.

The chain combines TRBV11-2 with TRBJ2-3; D gene unclear. CDR1 is SGHAT and CDR2 is FQNNGV in the germline V gene. V was shortened by 0 bases and J by 0 bases, with 4 bases between the two germline ends. This CDR3 region has 14 residues. The chain's CDR3 is CASSLDQSTDTQYF. CDR3 DNA: TGTGCCAGCAGCTTAGACCAGAGCACAGATACGCAGTATTTT.

This chain links TRBV6-1 with TRBJ1-5; TRBD1 is a possible D gene (6 bases). V was shortened by 7 bases and J by 0 bases, with 13 bases between the two germline ends. Germline CDR1 reads MNHNS; CDR2 reads SASEGT. The CDR3 runs to 15 residues. The DNA for the CDR3 is TGTGCCAGCATTAGGGAGGGACATAGCAATCAGCCCCAGCATTTT. Translating gives CASIREGHSNQPQHF.

The J gene is TRBJ1-2, the V gene TRBV4-3; perhaps TRBD1 as D (6 bases). This CDR3 is 17 amino acids long. Germline V gene data show CDR1 as LGHNA and CDR2 as YSLEER. The V and J ends lost 1 base and 1 base respectively, with 16 bases between them. In DNA, the CDR3 is TGCGCCAGCAGCCAAGGAAGACGGTCAGGGGTTAACTATGGCTACACCTTC. Residues: CASSQGRRSGVNYGYTF.

This clone came up once. The rearrangement links TRBV5-4 to TRBJ2-3, with 9 bases identical to TRBD1. Losses at the gene ends were 7 bases for V and 5 bases for J; bases not matched to a gene: 5. Per the germline V gene, CDR1 is SGHNT and CDR2 is YYREEE (reference sequence). This CDR3 contains 13 residues. CDR3 in amino acids: CASGTGIEDTQYF. DNA for the CDR3: TGTGCCAGCGGGACAGGGATCGAAGATACGCAGTATTTT.

With regard to this clone: A read error may explain this, as a much larger clone is one base away. Other DNA sequences from this sample encode an identical CDR3 as well. The V and J genes are TRBV4-2 and TRBJ2-7, with TRBD1 matching 10 bases. In germline, CDR1 is LGHNA, CDR2 YNFKEQ. This CDR3 spans 14 amino acids. V dropped 6 bases and J dropped 2; count of bases not matched to a gene: 4. This chain's CDR3 is CASSPGTGAYEQYF. The DNA of the CDR3 is TGTGCCAGCAGTCCCGGGACAGGGGCCTACGAGCAGTACTTC.

This clone was detected once. V usage is TRBV6-1 and J usage is TRBJ1-1; unclear D gene. V lost 5 bases to trimming and J lost 1 base, with 8 bases between them. The V gene's germline CDR1 is MNHNS and CDR2 SASEGT. This CDR3 is built from 13 residues. CDR3 nucleotide sequence: TGTGCCAGCAGTCCCAGGAAGAACACTGAAGCTTTCTTT. It yields the protein CASSPRKNTEAFF.

The sample holds a few counts of this clone. The CDR3 is CASSKPTRDRRNTEAFF. CDR3 in DNA: TGTGCCAGCAGCAAGCCCACTCGCGACAGGAGGAACACTGAAGCTTTCTTT. The chain links TRBV14 to TRBJ1-1; a possible D gene is TRBD1 (6 bases). This CDR3 has 17 amino acids. CDR1 is SGHDN, CDR2 FVKESK, per germline. Trimming removed 5 bases at V and 1 base at J, with 20 bases between.

The gene calls are TRBV9 and TRBJ2-1, with TRBD1 matching over 8 bases. The germline V gene encodes CDR1 SGDLS and CDR2 YYNGEE. The CDR3 length is 19 residues. V lost 0 bases and J lost 0; bases outside the gene matches: 11. CDR3 amino acids: CASSVETGAPATSYNEQFF. For the CDR3, the DNA is TGTGCCAGCAGCGTAGAGACAGGGGCGCCAGCAACCTCCTACAATGAGCAGTTCTTC.

The chain uses TRBV4-3 and TRBJ2-5, with D possibly being TRBD1 (6 bases). Per the germline V gene, CDR1 is LGHNA and CDR2 is YSLEER. This CDR3 is built from 21 residues. V lost 0 bases and J 5 bases, leaving 31 bases between the germline ends. DNA for the CDR3: TGCGCCAGCAGCCAAGATCCTTTCATACCCCGCCGGGCAGGGGCGTCGGAGACCCAGTACTTC. Its protein product is CASSQDPFIPRRAGASETQYF.

The chain employs TRBV19 and TRBJ2-7; TRBD2 agrees at 8 bases. CDR3 length equals 15 residues. Germline CDR1 LNHDA, CDR2 SQIVND (reference sequence). J lost 2 bases, V lost 4 bases, and 7 bases had no gene match. This CDR3 is CASSTSGSGAYEQYF. In DNA, the CDR3 is TGTGCCAGTAGTACCAGCGGGAGTGGGGCCTACGAGCAGTACTTC. Full variable domain (rest looked up from reference TRBV19 and TRBJ2-7): DGGITQSPKYLFRKEGQNVTLSCEQNLNHDAMYWYRQDPGQGLRLIYYSQIVNDFQKGDIAEGYSVSREKKESFPLTVTSAQKNPTAFYLCASSTSGSGAYEQYFGPGTRLTVT.

V and J are TRBV30 and TRBJ2-1, with D hard to call. Germline V lookup: CDR1 GTSNPN, CDR2 SVGIG (reference sequence). The CDR3 has 15 amino acids. Trimming stripped 1 base from V and 0 bases from J, with 10 bases between. The chain's CDR3 is CAWSERGSSYNEQFF. The CDR3 DNA sequence: TGTGCCTGGAGTGAACGAGGCAGCTCCTACAATGAGCAGTTCTTC.

The rearrangement joins TRBV11-3 to TRBJ1-4; 7 bases match TRBD1. Germline V gives CDR1 SGHNT, CDR2 YENEEA. The junction had 10 bases not matched to a gene; V was cut back by 5 bases and J by 10 bases. The CDR3 has 14 amino acids. The CDR3 nucleotides read TGTGCCAGCAGCCACGACAGGGTCTTTGGAAAACTGTTTTTT. This sequence encodes CASSHDRVFGKLFF.

This clone has a handful of counts. The J gene is TRBJ2-7, the V gene TRBV28; weak D call: TRBD1 (7 bases). Germline assignment: CDR1 MDHEN and CDR2 SYDVKM. There are 15 residues in the CDR3. V gave up 6 bases and J gave up 0 bases, with 15 bases separating them. The CDR3 here is CASRTGTLYSYEQYF. The CDR3 bases are TGTGCCAGCAGGACAGGGACTCTGTACTCCTACGAGCAGTACTTC.

The rearrangement links TRBV6-1 to TRBJ2-1; 10 nucleotides align to TRBD2. CDR1 and CDR2 from the germline V gene are MNHNS and SASEGT. CDR3 length: 14 residues. J was trimmed by 11 bases and V by 3 bases; bases with no gene match: 7. CDR3 bases: TGTGCCAGCAGTGAGGGGACTAGCGTGGTTAAGCAGTTCTTC. Residues: CASSEGTSVVKQFF.

This chain connects TRBV5-4 to TRBJ2-4, with a weak D call TRBD2 (7 bases). The CDR3 covers 15 residues. Germline V gene data show CDR1 as SGHNT and CDR2 as YYREEE (reference sequence). Trimming took 4 bases from V and 9 from J, leaving 20 bases between them. For the CDR3, the DNA is TGTGCCAGCAGCCGTGCGGGGGCCTCAGGAGCCATTCAGTACTTC. Protein product: CASSRAGASGAIQYF.

The chain employs TRBV7-8 and TRBJ1-2, with a tentative D call TRBD1 (6 bases). This CDR3 has 16 residues. The V gene lost 0 bases and the J gene lost 0 bases, with 11 bases spanning the gap. The germline gives CDR1 SGHVS, CDR2 FQNEAQ. CDR3 residues: CASSLAGAGTNYGYTF. In nucleotides, the CDR3 is TGTGCCAGCAGCTTAGCGGGGGCAGGGACTAACTATGGCTACACCTTC.

V usage is TRBV28 and J usage is TRBJ2-1; the D gene is possibly TRBD2 (5 bases). Germline V gives CDR1 MDHEN, CDR2 SYDVKM. V dropped 9 bases and J dropped 8 bases, with 14 bases sitting between them. CDR3 length: 12 amino acids. The DNA for the CDR3 is TGTGCCAGTGGACCCGGGGTCGATGAGCAGTTCTTC. Translation gives CASGPGVDEQFF.